This T cell receptor (beta chain) came from a study of blood T cell repertoires in COVID-19. Overall study: The origin of the acute and convalescent COVID-19 samples was the United States, Italy and Spain. The analysed material was cDNA or gDNA that came from T cells, B-cell-depleted T cells, or PBMCs.

In the original workflow: Quantification of nucleated cells was approximated via reference gene primer amplification. Sequenced by immunoSEQ multiplex PCR; TCRdb stores in-frame clones only, minus some. That table gives V, J and clone size, and the DNA gave D and trimming. Among 30,000 to 35,000 clones, about 85% were seen once, and the ten largest hold about 15%. V was shortened by 2 bases and J by 0 bases, with 10 bases between the two germline ends. The CDR3 is 15 residues long. Germline CDR1 and CDR2: MNHEY and SVGAGI. Sequencing was performed on peripheral blood. This chain joins TRBV6-5 and TRBJ1-1; D is undetermined. The receptor's source is a human donor with acute or convalescent COVID-19. The donor label of this sample is uncertain. CDR3 nucleotide sequence: TGTGCCAGCAGTTACAGCGTTAACATGAACACTGAAGCTTTCTTT. It codes for CASSYSVNMNTEAFF.